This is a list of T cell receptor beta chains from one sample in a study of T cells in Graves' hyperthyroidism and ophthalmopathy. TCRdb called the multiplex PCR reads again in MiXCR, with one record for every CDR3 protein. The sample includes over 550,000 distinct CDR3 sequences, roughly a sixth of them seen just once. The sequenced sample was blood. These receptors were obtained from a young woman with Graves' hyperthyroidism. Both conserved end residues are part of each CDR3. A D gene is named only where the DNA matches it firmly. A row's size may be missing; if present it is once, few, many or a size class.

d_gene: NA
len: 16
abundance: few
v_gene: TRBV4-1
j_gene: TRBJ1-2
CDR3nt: TGCGCCAGCAGCCAACTCGGCGACAGGTTTAACTATGGCTACACCTTC
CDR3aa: CASSQLGDRFNYGYTF

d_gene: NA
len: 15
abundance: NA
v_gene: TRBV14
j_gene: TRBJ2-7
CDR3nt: TGTGCCAGCAGCCAAGTACAAACCTACTCCTACGAGCAGTACTTC
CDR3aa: CASSQVQTYSYEQYF

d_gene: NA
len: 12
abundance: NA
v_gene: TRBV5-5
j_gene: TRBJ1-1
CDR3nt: TGTGCCAGCAGCTTGGGGCCTGCTGAAGCTTTCTTT
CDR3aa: CASSLGPAEAFF

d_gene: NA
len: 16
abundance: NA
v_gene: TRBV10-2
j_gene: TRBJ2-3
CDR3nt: TGCGCCAGCAGTGAGCTCGGCGGGGTGAGCACAGATACGCAGTATTTT
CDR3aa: CASSELGGVSTDTQYF

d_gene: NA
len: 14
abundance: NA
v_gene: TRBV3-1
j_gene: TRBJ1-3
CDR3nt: TGTGCCAGCAGCCCCCGCACCTCTGGAAACACCATATATTTT
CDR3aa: CASSPRTSGNTIYF

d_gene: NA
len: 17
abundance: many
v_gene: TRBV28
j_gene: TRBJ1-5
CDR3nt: TGTGCCAGCAGTTTCTCGGGAAACGTTGTGTGGAATCAGCCCCAGCATTTT
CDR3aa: CASSFSGNVVWNQPQHF

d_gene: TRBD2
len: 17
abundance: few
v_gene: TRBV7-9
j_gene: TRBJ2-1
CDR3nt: TGTGCCAGCAGCTTAAGGGAACTAGCGGGGGGGCCCAATGAGCAGTTCTTC
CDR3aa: CASSLRELAGGPNEQFF

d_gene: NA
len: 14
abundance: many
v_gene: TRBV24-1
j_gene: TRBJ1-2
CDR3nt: TGTGCCACCAGTGATACACAGGGATTGGATGGCTACACCTTC
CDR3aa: CATSDTQGLDGYTF

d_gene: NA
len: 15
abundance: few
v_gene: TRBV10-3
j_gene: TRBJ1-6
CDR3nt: TGTGCCATCAGTGCTACCGGGACACAAAATTCACCCCTCCACTTT
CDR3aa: CAISATGTQNSPLHF

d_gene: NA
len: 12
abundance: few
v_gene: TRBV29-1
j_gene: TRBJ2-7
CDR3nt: TGCAGCGTTACAGTAGAGTTCTACGAGCAGTACTTC
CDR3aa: CSVTVEFYEQYF

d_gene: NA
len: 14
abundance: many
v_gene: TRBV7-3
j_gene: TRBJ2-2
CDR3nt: TGTGCCAGCTCCCAACCCTGGGGCACCGGGGAGCTGTTTTTT
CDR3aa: CASSQPWGTGELFF

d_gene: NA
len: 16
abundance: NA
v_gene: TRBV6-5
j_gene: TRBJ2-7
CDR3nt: TGTGCCAGCAGTTACATCGGCGGACATACGTCCTACGAGCAGTACTTC
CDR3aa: CASSYIGGHTSYEQYF

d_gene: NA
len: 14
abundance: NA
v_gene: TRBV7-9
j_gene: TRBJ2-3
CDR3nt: TGTGCCAGCAGCAAGGGCAGCCTCACAGATACGCAGTATTTT
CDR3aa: CASSKGSLTDTQYF

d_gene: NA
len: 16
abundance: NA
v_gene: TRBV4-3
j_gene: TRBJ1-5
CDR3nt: TGCGCCAGCAGCCAAGATGCATCCCATAGCAATCAGCCCCAGCATTTT
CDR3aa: CASSQDASHSNQPQHF

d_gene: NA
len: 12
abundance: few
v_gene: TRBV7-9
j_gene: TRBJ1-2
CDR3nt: TGTGCCAGCAGCACGCGGAGGGTTGGCTACACCTTC
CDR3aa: CASSTRRVGYTF

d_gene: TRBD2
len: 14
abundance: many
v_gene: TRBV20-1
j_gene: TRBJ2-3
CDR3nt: TGCAGTGCTAGATGGGCGGGAGAGGCGGATACGCAGTATTTT
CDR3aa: CSARWAGEADTQYF

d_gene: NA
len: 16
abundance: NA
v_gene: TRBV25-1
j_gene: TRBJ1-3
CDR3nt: TGTGCCAGCAGTGAGGGGGCCCGCGACTCTGGAAACACCATATATTTT
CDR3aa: CASSEGARDSGNTIYF

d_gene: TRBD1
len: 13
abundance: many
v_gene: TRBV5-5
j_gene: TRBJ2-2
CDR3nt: TGTGCCAGCGGACAGGCCGGTGTCGGGGAGCTGTTTTTT
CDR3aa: CASGQAGVGELFF

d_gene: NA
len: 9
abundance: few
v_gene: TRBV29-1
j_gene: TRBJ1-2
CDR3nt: TGCAGCGTCGGGGATGGCTACACCTTC
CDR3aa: CSVGDGYTF

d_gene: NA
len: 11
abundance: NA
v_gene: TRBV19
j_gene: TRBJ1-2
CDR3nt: TGTGCCAGTAGTATTGCCTATGGCTACACCTTC
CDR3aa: CASSIAYGYTF

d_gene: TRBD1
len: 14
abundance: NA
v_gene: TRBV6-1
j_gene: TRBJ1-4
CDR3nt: TGTGCCCTCCGTTCGGGGACAGGCGGTGAAAAACTGTTTTTT
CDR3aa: CALRSGTGGEKLFF

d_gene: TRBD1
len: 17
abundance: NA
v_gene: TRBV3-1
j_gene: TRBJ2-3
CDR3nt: TGTGCCAGCAGCCAAGAAGGACAGGGCTTCTTCACAGATACGCAGTATTTT
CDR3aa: CASSQEGQGFFTDTQYF

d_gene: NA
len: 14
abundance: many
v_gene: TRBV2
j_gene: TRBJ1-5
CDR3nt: TGTGCCAGCAGTGAAACGGGGCTCAATCAGCCCCAGCATTTT
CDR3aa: CASSETGLNQPQHF

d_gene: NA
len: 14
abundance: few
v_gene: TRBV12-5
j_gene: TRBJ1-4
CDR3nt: TGTGCTAGTGGTTTGGTGGGGGGGCGAGAAAAACTGTTTTTT
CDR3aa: CASGLVGGREKLFF

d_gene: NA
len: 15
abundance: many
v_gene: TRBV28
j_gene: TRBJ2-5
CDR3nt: TGTGCCAGCACCGATATAAGGGGGTGGGAAGAGACCCAGTACTTC
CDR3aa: CASTDIRGWEETQYF

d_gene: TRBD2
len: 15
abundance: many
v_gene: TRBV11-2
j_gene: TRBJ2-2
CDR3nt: TGTGCCAGCAGCTTAGCCGGGAGGGGCACCGGGGAGCTGTTTTTT
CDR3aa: CASSLAGRGTGELFF

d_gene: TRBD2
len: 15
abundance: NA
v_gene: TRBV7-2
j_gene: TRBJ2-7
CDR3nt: TGTGCCAGCAGCTTAGGACTAGCGGCCCCCTACGAGCAGTACTTC
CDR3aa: CASSLGLAAPYEQYF